Below are 22 T cell receptor beta chains sequenced from a single sample in a study of blood T cell repertoires in COVID-19. The protocol was immunoSEQ multiplex PCR, while the TCRdb copy is restricted to in-frame clones and leaves out a portion. Found here are approximately 150,000 clones, 86% of them singletons; the top ten hold more than 3%. Sequencing input: peripheral blood. The receptor source for this set is a man between 65 and 85 years old with acute or convalescent COVID-19.

The V gene is TRBV19, the J gene TRBJ1-5, with no clear D. Germline assignment: CDR1 LNHDA and CDR2 SQIVND (reference sequence). V lost 3 bases, J lost 2 bases, and 11 bases lay in between. The CDR3 totals 15 residues. CDR3 sequence (DNA): TGTGCCAGTAGTATTTCTCCCCCGGGCAATCAGCCCCAGCATTTT. This codes for CASSISPPGNQPQHF.

This clone was recorded once. This same CDR3 is encoded by further DNA sequences in the sample. The genes are TRBV3-1 (or the pseudogene TRBV3-2) and TRBJ1-1; D is possibly TRBD1 (5 bases). In germline, CDR1 is LGHDT, CDR2 YNNKEL (reference sequence). V dropped 4 bases and J dropped 4 bases, with 22 bases sitting between them. The CDR3 consists of 17 residues. The CDR3 nucleotides are TGTGCCAGCAGCCTGTCCCCACGCGGCAGCCAGGGCACTGAAGCTTTCTTT. Encoded protein: CASSLSPRGSQGTEAFF.

The rearrangement joins TRBV19 to TRBJ2-5; 9 nucleotides line up with TRBD1. Germline V lookup: CDR1 LNHDA, CDR2 SQIVND (reference sequence). CDR3 length equals 15 residues. V shed 3 bases and J 1 base; nucleotides not matched to a gene: 3. The CDR3 loop reads CASSMGTGLQETQYF. CDR3 nucleotides: TGTGCCAGTAGTATGGGGACAGGGCTCCAAGAGACCCAGTACTTC.

This clone was detected only once. This chain connects TRBV19 to TRBJ2-1; D is possibly TRBD1 (6 bases). The CDR3 totals 17 residues. Germline values: CDR1 LNHDA, CDR2 SQIVND (reference sequence). V lost 4 bases, J lost 2 bases, and 18 bases lay in between. The CDR3 region is CASSTPAGRGTYNEQFF. The CDR3, as DNA: TGTGCCAGTAGTACTCCCGCCGGCAGGGGAACCTACAATGAGCAGTTCTTC.

V usage is TRBV6-5 and J usage is TRBJ1-2; the match to TRBD1 covers 8 bases. Germline CDR1 MNHEY, CDR2 SVGAGI. After removal of 7 bases from V and 4 bases from J, the junction contained 8 bases not matched to a gene. This CDR3 region has 14 residues. The CDR3 loop reads CASILDRASYGYTF. CDR3 DNA: TGTGCCAGCATACTGGACAGGGCCTCCTATGGCTACACCTTC.

The V and J genes are TRBV5-1 and TRBJ2-3; 9 nucleotides line up with TRBD2. V gave up 4 bases and J gave up 6 bases; unmatched junction bases: 9. Germline V gene sequence: CDR1 SGHRS, CDR2 YFSETQ. This CDR3 has 15 amino acids. CDR3 sequence (DNA): TGCGCCAGCAGCACCCGGACTAGCGACGGTGATACGCAGTATTTT. It encodes CASSTRTSDGDTQYF.

This clone was seen a single time. The chain links TRBV7-2 to TRBJ1-6, with D unclear. Germline loops: CDR1 SGHTA, CDR2 FQGNSA. V lost 1 base and J lost 7, with 11 bases in between. The CDR3 sequence is 15 residues long. The CDR3 loop is CASSLVLAQNSPLHF. CDR3 nucleotides: TGTGCCAGCAGCTTAGTTTTGGCCCAAAATTCACCCCTCCACTTT.

This sequence joins TRBV6-2 or TRBV6-3 and TRBJ2-7; no firm D call. CDR3 length: 13 residues. Germline V lookup: CDR1 MNHEY, CDR2 SVGEGT. V dropped 0 bases and J dropped 5 bases, with 8 bases sitting between them. CDR3 loop: CASSYSKADEQYF. The DNA of the CDR3 is TGTGCCAGCAGTTACTCGAAGGCGGACGAGCAGTACTTC.

This sequence joins TRBV2 and TRBJ1-1; 9 bases agree with TRBD1. The germline gives CDR1 SNHLY, CDR2 FYNNEI. Trimming took 6 bases from V and 5 from J; bases not matched to a gene: 10. This CDR3 is 15 amino acids long. Here the CDR3 DNA reads TGTGCCAGCAGAGGACAGGGGCCCCTCCGGACTGAAGCTTTCTTT. Translating it yields CASRGQGPLRTEAFF.

The chain carries TRBV2 and TRBJ2-1; 8 bases are a match to TRBD2. CDR3 length equals 13 residues. Germline CDR1 is SNHLY and CDR2 is FYNNEI. V was clipped by 7 bases and J by 8 bases; unmatched bases: 7. The CDR3 loop reads CASNPGGSYEQFF. The CDR3 DNA follows: TGTGCCAGCAACCCGGGAGGGAGCTATGAGCAGTTCTTC.

The V gene is TRBV7-8, the J gene TRBJ2-7; TRBD1 aligns across 7 bases. Germline CDR1 is SGHVS and CDR2 is FQNEAQ. With V trimmed by 5 bases and J by 9 bases, 13 bases remained unmatched. The CDR3 has 14 amino acids. The CDR3 loop is CASSPDRNPLGQYF. Written as DNA, the CDR3 is TGTGCCAGCAGCCCGGACAGGAATCCACTTGGGCAGTACTTC.

The chain is built from TRBV9 and TRBJ2-1; 14 bases align to TRBD2. Germline-derived CDR1 and CDR2 are SGDLS and YYNGEE. The CDR3 has 17 amino acids. J gave up 5 bases and V 3 bases, and 7 bases lay outside the gene matches. The chain's CDR3 is CASSARLAGGIDNEQFF. The CDR3 DNA sequence: TGTGCCAGCAGCGCGCGACTAGCGGGAGGGATAGACAATGAGCAGTTCTTC. The whole variable domain, filled in from reference TRBV9 and TRBJ2-1, reads DSGVTQTPKHLITATGQRVTLRCSPRSGDLSVYWYQQSLDQGLQFLIQYYNGEERAKGNILERFSAQQFPDLHSELNLSSLELGDSALYFCASSARLAGGIDNEQFFGPGTRLTVL.

In the case of this clone: One end of the junction varies from germline; a read error may be responsible. The CDR3, as DNA: TGTGCTAGCAGCCGGAGTACTCAAGAGACCCAGTACTTC. Its protein is CASSRSTQETQYF. The rearrangement links TRBV7-7 to TRBJ2-5; D call uncertain. CDR1 is SSHAT, CDR2 FNYEAQ, per germline (reference sequence). This CDR3 is 13 amino acids long.

This chain links TRBV5-1 with TRBJ2-3; TRBD2 agrees at 8 bases. The length of the CDR3 is 14 residues. V shed 3 bases and J 4 bases; nucleotides not matched to a gene: 4. Germline-derived CDR1 and CDR2 are SGHRS and YFSETQ. The CDR3 DNA sequence: TGCGCCAGCAGCTGGGGACTAGAATCAGATACGCAGTATTTT. It translates to CASSWGLESDTQYF.

The genes are TRBV19 and TRBJ2-2; 10 nucleotides line up with TRBD2. Germline V gene sequence: CDR1 LNHDA, CDR2 SQIVND (reference sequence). The junction had 7 bases not matched to a gene; V was cut back by 5 bases and J by 4 bases. The CDR3 length is 16 residues. This CDR3 reads CASSYISGRGTGELFF. Here the CDR3 DNA reads TGTGCCAGTAGTTATATAAGCGGGAGGGGCACCGGGGAGCTGTTTTTT. Full variable domain (outside the CDR3, taken from reference TRBV19 and TRBJ2-2): DGGITQSPKYLFRKEGQNVTLSCEQNLNHDAMYWYRQDPGQGLRLIYYSQIVNDFQKGDIAEGYSVSREKKESFPLTVTSAQKNPTAFYLCASSYISGRGTGELFFGEGSRLTVL.

V usage is TRBV7-9 and J usage is TRBJ2-7, with D perhaps TRBD2 (6 bases). Germline V lookup: CDR1 SEHNR, CDR2 FQNEAQ (reference sequence). CDR3 length equals 13 residues. Trimming took off 6 bases at V and 3 bases at J, with 12 bases between the two ends. Written as DNA, the CDR3 is TGTGCCAGCAGTTATAGCGGTAACTACGAGCAGTACTTC. Protein product: CASSYSGNYEQYF.

V usage is TRBV19 and J usage is TRBJ1-1; 7 nucleotides agree with TRBD1. J lost 4 bases, V lost 4 bases, and 3 bases had no gene match. Germline V CDR1 and CDR2: LNHDA, SQIVND (reference sequence). This CDR3 spans 13 amino acids. The CDR3 DNA reads TGTGCCAGTAGTACGCAGGGGGGCACTGAAGCTTTCTTT. This codes for CASSTQGGTEAFF. The variable domain in full, completed from reference TRBV19 and TRBJ1-1, reads DGGITQSPKYLFRKEGQNVTLSCEQNLNHDAMYWYRQDPGQGLRLIYYSQIVNDFQKGDIAEGYSVSREKKESFPLTVTSAQKNPTAFYLCASSTQGGTEAFFGQGTRLTVV.

This clone was seen only a few times. At the DNA level, this CDR3 is encoded by other sequences in the same sample as well. V gene TRBV6-2 or TRBV6-3 combines with J gene TRBJ2-7, with D maybe TRBD2 (6 bases). The CDR3 loop spans 14 amino acids. V was shortened by 0 bases and J by 6 bases, with 12 bases between the two germline ends. Germline CDR1 reads MNHEY; CDR2 reads SVGEGT. CDR3 sequence: CASSYSPGVSEQYF. CDR3 DNA: TGTGCCAGCAGTTACTCGCCGGGAGTAAGCGAGCAGTACTTC.

This clone was counted once. The gene calls are TRBV28 and TRBJ2-5; 9 positions agree with TRBD2. The CDR3 spans 16 residues. CDR1 and CDR2 (germline): MDHEN, SYDVKM. Trimming at V came to 7 bases and at J to 5 bases, leaving 14 bases not matched to a gene. CDR3: CASTETGGRVVETQYF. CDR3 bases: TGTGCCAGCACCGAAACCGGCGGGAGGGTCGTTGAGACCCAGTACTTC. Complete variable domain (other parts from reference TRBV28 and TRBJ2-5): DVKVTQSSRYLVKRTGEKVFLECVQDMDHENMFWYRQDPGLGLRLIYFSYDVKMKEKGDIPEGYSVSREKKERFSLILESASTNQTSMYLCASTETGGRVVETQYFGPGTRLLVL.

The chain employs TRBV12-3 or TRBV12-4 and TRBJ1-5; D perhaps matches TRBD1 (6 bases). With 5 bases removed from V and 5 bases from J, the gap between germline ends came to 10 bases. This CDR3 comprises 13 residues. The chain's CDR3 is CASSLRQDQPQHF. CDR3 nucleotides: TGTGCCAGCAGTCTCCGACAGGATCAGCCCCAGCATTTT.

CDR3 bases: TGCGCCAGCAGCTTGGACACCAGCTCTGGAAACACCATATATTTT. Its protein product is CASSLDTSSGNTIYF. The genes are TRBV5-1 and TRBJ1-3; no reliable D call. Germline lookup yields CDR1 SGHRS and CDR2 YFSETQ. Trimming took 0 bases from V and 0 from J, leaving 7 bases between them. The CDR3 sequence is 15 residues long.

J is TRBJ2-7 and V is TRBV29-1, with 13 bases aligning to TRBD2. This CDR3 is 14 amino acids long. Looked up from germline, CDR1 is SQVTM and CDR2 is ANQGSEA. V shed 7 bases, J shed 2 bases, and the junction held 5 bases outside the gene matches. The DNA for the CDR3 is TGCAGCGCCGCGACTAGCGGGAGGCCCTACGAGCAGTACTTC. Its protein product is CSAATSGRPYEQYF.